These 7 T cell receptor beta chains were all obtained from the same sample, sequenced in a study of T-cell reconstitution after alpha-beta-depleted transplantation in children. TCRbeta library construction was performed incorporating unique molecular identifiers. TCRdb called the PCR reads again in MiXCR, with one record for every CDR3 protein. This repertoire shows about 640,000 distinct CDR3 sequences, approximately 15% found once; its top ten account for 1.1%. The specimen comprised PBMCs from the stem cell graft donor, sampled from the stem cell graft. Receptors originate from a human donor who donated a stem cell graft to a child with acute myeloid leukemia.

This clonotype came up many times. The gene calls are TRBV9 and TRBJ1-1; TRBD1 might be the D (6 bases). Trimming pared 0 bases from V and 1 base from J, leaving 10 bases between. Germline lookup yields CDR1 SGDLS and CDR2 YYNGEE. The CDR3 consists of 15 residues. This CDR3 reads CASSVEGQPNTEAFF. The CDR3 region has the DNA TGTGCCAGCAGCGTAGAAGGACAGCCGAACACTGAAGCTTTCTTT.

This clonotype was observed at least ten times. The V gene is TRBV15, the J gene TRBJ1-5, with a weak D call TRBD1 (6 bases). Germline V gene sequence: CDR1 LNHNV, CDR2 YYDKDF (reference sequence). The CDR3 is 16 amino acids. The germline V and J ends were trimmed by 0 bases and 5 bases, with 14 bases remaining between them. The CDR3 DNA is TGTGCCACCAGCAGAGATGGCGTGGGGGGCGATCAGCCCCAGCATTTT. It encodes CATSRDGVGGDQPQHF. The complete variable domain, with remaining parts taken from reference TRBV15 and TRBJ1-5, reads DAMVIQNPRYQVTQFGKPVTLSCSQTLNHNVMYWYQQKSSQAPKLLFHYYDKDFNNEADTPDNFQSRRPNTSFCFLDIRSPGLGDTAMYLCATSRDGVGGDQPQHFGDGTRLSIL.

The rearrangement joins TRBV15 to TRBJ1-6; D not certain. Trimming shortened V by 5 bases and J by 0 bases, and 14 bases separated the two germline ends. The germline CDR1 and CDR2 sequences are LNHNV and YYDKDF (reference sequence). CDR3 size: 17 residues. The CDR3 nucleotides are TGTGCCACCAGCTCCCTCGCCCGAGTCTCCTATAATTCACCCCTCCACTTT. This sequence encodes CATSSLARVSYNSPLHF. The full variable domain, with the rest looked up from reference TRBV15 and TRBJ1-6, is DAMVIQNPRYQVTQFGKPVTLSCSQTLNHNVMYWYQQKSSQAPKLLFHYYDKDFNNEADTPDNFQSRRPNTSFCFLDIRSPGLGDTAMYLCATSSLARVSYNSPLHFGNGTRLTVT.

At least ten counts were recorded for this clonotype. J is TRBJ2-7 and V is TRBV20-1, with D perhaps matching TRBD1 or TRBD2 (5 bases each). Germline V gene lookup returns CDR1 DFQATT and CDR2 SNEGSKA (reference sequence). The germline V and J ends were trimmed by 3 bases and 2 bases, with 17 bases remaining between them. The CDR3 runs to 15 residues. The CDR3 sequence is CSARGVEGFPYEQYF. The CDR3, as DNA: TGCAGTGCTAGGGGGGTCGAGGGATTCCCCTACGAGCAGTACTTC.

The table lists this clonotype with a few counts. The chain links TRBV11-1 to TRBJ1-5; possibly TRBD1 for D (6 bases). V dropped 5 bases and J dropped 4 bases, with 24 bases sitting between them. The CDR3 is made up of 18 amino acids. Germline V gene sequence: CDR1 SGHAT, CDR2 FQDESV (reference sequence). CDR3 amino acids: CASSLPPRSGGENQPQHF. As DNA, the CDR3 is TGTGCCAGCAGCCTCCCACCACGGAGTGGGGGCGAGAATCAGCCCCAGCATTTT.

The V and J genes are TRBV9 and TRBJ2-4; 8 nucleotides match TRBD1. The CDR3 runs 21 residues. V lost 4 bases, J lost 0 bases, and 21 bases stayed unmatched. The germline V gene encodes CDR1 SGDLS and CDR2 YYNGEE. CDR3 DNA sequence: TGTGCCAGCAGCTCCAGTCCAGGGGGCGCTTTGGAATTGGAAGCCAAAAACATTCAGTACTTC. Its protein is CASSSSPGGALELEAKNIQYF.

This clonotype was counted at least ten times. The chain carries TRBV15 and TRBJ1-5, with no clear D. Germline lookup yields CDR1 LNHNV and CDR2 YYDKDF (reference sequence). V lost 4 bases and J lost 2, with 3 bases in between. The CDR3 runs 12 residues. CDR3 amino acids: CATSTGNQPQHF. The CDR3 DNA reads as TGTGCCACCAGCACTGGCAATCAGCCCCAGCATTTT.